Listed below are T cell receptor beta chains from one sample, sequenced in a study of T cell repertoires in cytomegalovirus infection. These receptors lack a known antigen. One entry per CDR3 protein, called by TCRdb with MiXCR from the reads. The sample yields roughly 700,000 distinct CDR3 sequences, about 30% seen once. This sample comprised cultured PBMCs, obtained from culture after CMV antigen stimulation. All receptors derive from a human donor in good health (CMV status not recorded). Some clones in this sample may be carry-over from other donors' samples. CDR3s include the opening cysteine and the closing phenylalanine or tryptophan. A D gene is named only where the DNA matches it firmly. Not every row has a clone size; where given, it reads once, few, many or a size class.

D	J	V	length	size	CDR3	DNA
NA	TRBJ1-6	TRBV4-3	17	few	CASSLRPATDGNSPLHF	TGCGCCAGCAGCCTACGACCCGCGACGGACGGGAATTCACCCCTCCACTTT
NA	TRBJ1-5	TRBV6-1	15	many	CASNRQALANQPQHF	TGTGCCAGCAATCGACAGGCCCTCGCTAATCAGCCCCAGCATTTT
TRBD2	TRBJ2-3	TRBV7-2	17	many	CASSPRSGGSLGDTQYF	TGTGCCAGCAGCCCCCGGTCGGGCGGGAGCCTCGGAGATACGCAGTATTTT
TRBD1	TRBJ2-5	TRBV7-2	14	few	CASSQNRGGETQYF	TGTGCCAGCAGTCAGAACAGGGGTGGAGAGACCCAGTACTTC
NA	TRBJ1-4	TRBV5-4	14	NA	CASSPDGRNEKLFF	TGTGCCAGCAGCCCGGACGGGCGTAATGAAAAACTGTTTTTT
TRBD2	TRBJ2-7	TRBV4-1	16	NA	CASSQDWTSGRYEQYF	TGCGCCAGCAGCCAAGATTGGACTAGCGGGCGTTACGAGCAGTACTTC
NA	TRBJ1-6	TRBV12-3/TRBV12-4	14	NA	CATRRGGYNSPLHF	TGTGCCACCCGCCGGGGAGGCTATAATTCACCCCTCCACTTT
NA	TRBJ2-5	TRBV6-6	11	NA	CASSYSQVLYF	TGTGCCAGCAGTTACTCTCAGGTTTTGTACTTC
NA	TRBJ1-5	TRBV19	15	NA	CASSYRQDMGQPQHF	TGTGCCAGTAGTTACCGACAGGACATGGGCCAGCCCCAGCATTTT
NA	TRBJ2-6	TRBV7-2	16	many	CASSLAAISGANVLTF	TGTGCCAGCAGCTTAGCAGCGATCTCTGGGGCCAACGTCCTGACTTTC
TRBD2	TRBJ2-1	TRBV6-2/TRBV6-3	17	NA	CASSYGFSGRTTYEQFF	TGTGCCAGCAGTTACGGGTTTAGCGGGAGGACCACGTATGAGCAGTTCTTC
TRBD1	TRBJ1-4	TRBV6-8	14	NA	CASGQDATNEKLFF	TGTGCCAGCGGACAGGACGCAACTAATGAAAAACTGTTTTTT
NA	TRBJ2-7	TRBV6-1	14	few	CASSEGAASYEQYF	TGTGCCAGCAGTGAAGGGGCAGCCTCCTACGAGCAGTACTTC
NA	TRBJ2-4	TRBV7-2	17	NA	CASLVGGGLGGPNIQYF	TGTGCCAGCTTAGTTGGGGGGGGCCTCGGGGGGCCTAACATTCAGTACTTC
NA	TRBJ1-5	TRBV7-2	17	many	CASSRGGGGNSNQPQHF	TGTGCCAGCAGCCGAGGCGGGGGGGGAAATAGCAATCAGCCCCAGCATTTT
NA	TRBJ2-3	TRBV12-3/TRBV12-4	16	few	CASSSWSGETTDTQYF	TGTGCCAGCAGTTCGTGGTCGGGGGAAACGACAGATACGCAGTATTTT
NA	TRBJ2-4	TRBV29-1	14	NA	CSVVVLGRKNIQYF	TGCAGCGTTGTCGTTCTCGGCAGAAAAAACATTCAGTACTTC
NA	TRBJ1-1	TRBV18	13	NA	CASFQGRNTEAFF	TGTGCCAGCTTCCAGGGTAGGAACACTGAAGCTTTCTTT
NA	TRBJ1-2	TRBV12-3/TRBV12-4	12	few	CASSKEAGGYTF	TGTGCCAGCAGTAAAGAGGCGGGTGGCTACACCTTC
TRBD2	TRBJ2-3	TRBV20-1	14	few	CSASPGLAVDTQYF	TGCAGTGCTAGTCCGGGACTAGCGGTGGATACGCAGTATTTT
NA	TRBJ2-7	TRBV6-2/TRBV6-3	12	NA	CASTPRGSEQYF	TGTGCCAGCACCCCCAGGGGCAGCGAGCAGTACTTC
NA	TRBJ1-5	TRBV12-3/TRBV12-4	16	NA	CASSPGPSGSNQPQHF	TGTGCCAGCAGCCCCGGGCCTAGTGGTAGCAATCAGCCCCAGCATTTT
NA	TRBJ1-1	TRBV7-6	12	NA	CASGRGATEAFF	TGTGCCAGCGGGAGAGGTGCCACTGAAGCTTTCTTT
NA	TRBJ2-1	TRBV7-9	15	few	CASSFGQGPHNEQFF	TGTGCCAGCAGCTTCGGCCAGGGGCCCCACAATGAGCAGTTCTTC
TRBD1	TRBJ1-2	TRBV7-8	16	NA	CASSNLSGDRVYGYTF	TGTGCCAGCAGCAACTTATCGGGGGACAGGGTATATGGCTACACCTTC
NA	TRBJ1-6	TRBV6-8	14	NA	CASRIRSYNSPLHF	TGTGCCAGCAGGATTCGGTCCTATAATTCACCCCTCCACTTT
NA	TRBJ2-1	TRBV5-4	15	NA	CASSTPRLSYNEQFF	TGTGCCAGCAGCACCCCCCGTCTCTCCTACAATGAGCAGTTCTTC
NA	TRBJ1-1	TRBV7-9	15	NA	CASSLGVRPNTEAFF	TGTGCCAGCAGCTTAGGTGTCAGACCGAACACTGAAGCTTTCTTT
TRBD1	TRBJ2-7	TRBV19	14	few	CASGKGTGSYEQYF	TGTGCCAGTGGTAAAGGGACAGGGTCGTACGAGCAGTACTTC
TRBD2	TRBJ2-1	TRBV7-8	14	NA	CASSSAGGSDEQFF	TGTGCCAGCAGCTCAGCCGGCGGGAGCGATGAGCAGTTCTTC
NA	TRBJ2-7	TRBV11-2	14	NA	CASSQTYTGVEQYF	TGTGCCAGCAGTCAAACTTACACCGGGGTTGAGCAGTACTTC
TRBD1	TRBJ1-1	TRBV7-2	14	few	CASSLVQGTTEAFF	TGTGCCAGCAGCTTAGTACAGGGGACCACTGAAGCTTTCTTT
NA	TRBJ1-2	TRBV20-1	12	NA	CRPEERNYGYTF	TGCAGGCCGGAGGAGCGTAACTATGGCTACACCTTC
NA	TRBJ2-7	TRBV7-9	14	many	CASSLVGGSGEQYF	TGTGCCAGCAGCTTAGTCGGGGGAAGTGGCGAGCAGTACTTC
TRBD1	TRBJ2-1	TRBV11-2	15	NA	CASSATGWPRNEQFF	TGTGCCAGCAGCGCGACAGGGTGGCCGCGGAATGAGCAGTTCTTC
NA	TRBJ1-2	TRBV7-8	13	many	CASSSRQLNGYTF	TGTGCCAGCAGCTCAAGACAGCTTAATGGCTACACCTTC
NA	TRBJ2-7	TRBV7-8	13	many	CASSLSRGYEQYF	TGTGCCAGCAGTTTATCGCGAGGTTACGAGCAGTACTTC
NA	TRBJ2-7	TRBV19	14	once	CASSIRTETYEQYF	TGTGCCAGTAGTATCCGGACAGAAACCTACGAGCAGTACTTC
NA	TRBJ2-4	TRBV10-3	12	NA	CAVESEGNIQYF	TGTGCCGTCGAGTCGGAGGGGAACATTCAGTACTTC
NA	TRBJ1-1	TRBV7-9	14	few	CASSDSTGYAEAFF	TGTGCCAGCAGCGACTCAACAGGGTACGCTGAAGCTTTCTTT
NA	TRBJ2-5	TRBV28	12	NA	CASSSDREIRYF	TGTGCCAGCAGTTCAGACCGGGAAATTCGGTACTTC
NA	TRBJ1-4	TRBV7-3	13	NA	CASSSLRGGKLFF	TGTGCCAGCAGCTCACTTCGGGGGGGAAAACTGTTTTTT
NA	TRBJ2-3	TRBV7-2	11	few	CASSLGIAQYF	TGTGCCAGCAGCTTAGGCATAGCGCAGTATTTT
NA	TRBJ2-6	TRBV7-2	13	NA	CASTEGGANVLTF	TGTGCCAGCACCGAGGGGGGGGCCAACGTCCTGACTTTC
NA	TRBJ1-1	TRBV6-1	14	few	CASTHPGHNTEAFF	TGTGCCAGCACCCACCCGGGGCACAACACTGAAGCTTTCTTT
TRBD2	TRBJ2-1	TRBV4-3	15	few	CASSQPGREYNEQFF	TGCGCCAGCAGCCAGCCCGGGCGGGAGTACAATGAGCAGTTCTTC
NA	TRBJ2-1	TRBV7-2	15	few	CASTLTPGSYNEQFF	TGTGCCAGCACCCTCACCCCCGGGAGCTACAATGAGCAGTTCTTC
TRBD1	TRBJ2-2	TRBV7-2	14	few	CASRTGWGTGELFF	TGTGCCAGCAGGACAGGGTGGGGCACCGGGGAGCTGTTTTTT
NA	TRBJ2-5	TRBV12-3/TRBV12-4	14	few	CASSFGGNQETQYF	TGTGCCAGCAGTTTCGGTGGGAACCAAGAGACCCAGTACTTC
TRBD2	TRBJ2-3	TRBV15	16	NA	CATSRTLAGGADTQYF	TGTGCCACCAGCAGAACCCTAGCGGGAGGTGCGGATACGCAGTATTTT
NA	TRBJ2-7	TRBV7-9	16	many	CASSQTAGLMTYEQYF	TGTGCCAGCAGCCAGACTGCGGGACTGATGACCTACGAGCAGTACTTC
NA	TRBJ2-5	TRBV7-2	14	many	CASSYQTGQETQYF	TGTGCCAGCAGCTACCAGACAGGCCAAGAGACCCAGTACTTC
NA	TRBJ1-6	TRBV12-3/TRBV12-4	10	NA	CASSLEPLHF	TGTGCCAGCAGTCTTGAGCCCCTCCACTTT
TRBD2	TRBJ2-7	TRBV20-1	13	NA	CSAGLAGRPEQYF	TGCAGTGCTGGACTAGCGGGGAGGCCCGAGCAGTACTTC